These 26 T cell receptor beta chains share one sample of origin, sequenced in a study of blood T cell repertoires in COVID-19. Assay used: immunoSEQ multiplex PCR; TCRdb lists only in-frame clones, some missing. Of about 36,000 clones in the sample, 85% were seen once. Sequenced input: peripheral blood. Receptor source: a human donor in a cohort sampled during active COVID-19.

The chain combines TRBV6-5 with TRBJ2-3; D might be TRBD2 (6 bases). In germline, CDR1 is MNHEY, CDR2 SVGAGI. This CDR3 has 13 residues. V lost 2 bases and J lost 5, with 8 bases in between. In nucleotides, the CDR3 is TGTGCCAGCAGTTACATCGGGGGAGATACGCAGTATTTT. Translating gives CASSYIGGDTQYF.

In its sample, this clone was seen a few times. V usage is TRBV3-1 (or the pseudogene TRBV3-2) and J usage is TRBJ2-3; TRBD2 matches at 10 bases. The germline gives CDR1 LGHDT, CDR2 YNNKEL (reference sequence). The ends lost 4 bases at V and 4 bases at J; junction bases unmatched: 8. This CDR3 region has 16 residues. CDR3 sequence: CASSPFSGGKADTQYF. CDR3 nucleotides: TGTGCCAGCAGCCCTTTTAGCGGGGGGAAAGCAGATACGCAGTATTTT.

The rearrangement links TRBV5-4 to TRBJ1-2; 7 nucleotides agree with TRBD1. The CDR3 consists of 14 residues. V dropped 0 bases and J dropped 2; count of bases not matched to a gene: 1. CDR1 is SGHNT, CDR2 YYREEE, per germline (reference sequence). The CDR3 nucleotides read TGTGCCAGCAGCTTGGGACAGGGAAACTATGGCTACACCTTC. Its protein is CASSLGQGNYGYTF.

CDR3 DNA sequence: TGTGCCAGCTCACCAATTACTAGCGAGGGCACAGATACGCAGTATTTT. Translation: CASSPITSEGTDTQYF. The rearrangement joins TRBV18 to TRBJ2-3, with TRBD2 matching 7 bases. The V gene end was trimmed by 2 bases and the J gene end by 1 base; junction bases not matched to a gene: 6. Germline V gives CDR1 KGHSH, CDR2 LQKENI. The CDR3 is 16 residues long.

The genes are TRBV7-9 and TRBJ2-3, with 8 bases that match TRBD2. The CDR3 spans 16 residues. V lost 1 base, J lost 5 bases, and 8 bases stayed unmatched. Germline V gene data show CDR1 as SEHNR and CDR2 as FQNEAQ (reference sequence). The CDR3 DNA follows: TGTGCCAGCAGCTTAGGGTTAGCGGGGTATGGAGATACGCAGTATTTT. This sequence encodes CASSLGLAGYGDTQYF.

This clone was picked up one time. The chain links TRBV7-2 to TRBJ2-5; D is undetermined. The CDR3 sequence is 11 residues long. Trimming removed 1 base from V and 6 bases from J, with 3 bases in between. CDR1 is SGHTA and CDR2 is FQGNSA in the germline V gene. The CDR3 sequence is CASSLEQTQYF. In nucleotides, the CDR3 is TGTGCCAGCAGCTTAGAGCAGACCCAGTACTTC.

V is TRBV12-1 and J is TRBJ1-2; the D segment call TRBD1 is taken from the table without a DNA check. TRBV12-1 is labeled a pseudogene. CDR3 length: 14 amino acids. The CDR3 DNA sequence: TGTGCCAGCAGCCCGGACAGGGGGAACTATGGCTACACCTTC. Translation gives CASSPDRGNYGYTF.

The rearrangement links TRBV2 to TRBJ2-1, with a possible D match to TRBD2 (6 bases). Germline CDR1 is SNHLY and CDR2 is FYNNEI. With 9 bases removed from V and 8 bases from J, the gap between germline ends came to 11 bases. The CDR3 length is 11 residues. The CDR3 coding sequence is TGTGCCAGTGGGGGGTGGGATGAGCAGTTCTTC. The encoded protein is CASGGWDEQFF.

The J gene is TRBJ2-7, the V gene TRBV11-2; a weak D match, TRBD1 (5 bases). The CDR3 is 14 residues long. Per germline, CDR1 SGHAT and CDR2 FQNNGV. Trimming removed 5 bases at V and 1 base at J, with 12 bases between. CDR3 in amino acids: CASSSLGASYEQYF. The DNA of the CDR3 is TGTGCCAGCAGCAGTCTAGGGGCTTCCTACGAGCAGTACTTC.

The chain is built from TRBV7-9 and TRBJ1-1; tentative D call: TRBD1 (6 bases). The CDR3 is made up of 14 amino acids. V was trimmed by 8 bases and J by 4 bases, leaving 17 bases between them. In germline, CDR1 is SEHNR, CDR2 FQNEAQ (reference sequence). This CDR3 is CASPRWQGSTEAFF. CDR3 in DNA: TGTGCCAGCCCCCGTTGGCAGGGGAGCACTGAAGCTTTCTTT.

This chain connects TRBV4-3 to TRBJ1-6; 9 nucleotides line up with TRBD1. Per germline, CDR1 LGHNA and CDR2 YSLEER. Unmatched junction bases numbered 9, after V lost 3 bases and J lost 9 bases. CDR3 length: 16 residues. CDR3 DNA: TGCGCCAGCAGCCACCAGGACAGGGGAGGAAGTTCACCCCTCCACTTT. The encoded protein is CASSHQDRGGSSPLHF.

The chain recombines TRBV6-5 with TRBJ1-4, with 11 bases aligning to TRBD1. V gave up 9 bases and J gave up 10 bases; unmatched junction bases: 10. Germline CDR1 is MNHEY and CDR2 is SVGAGI. The CDR3 has 14 amino acids. The CDR3 DNA follows: TGTGCCAGTCCCGGCCCCGGACAGGGGGCAAAACTGTTTTTT. Its protein product is CASPGPGQGAKLFF.

The rearrangement links TRBV7-9 to TRBJ2-5; no clear D gene. Germline-derived CDR1 and CDR2 are SEHNR and FQNEAQ (reference sequence). With 3 bases removed from V and 5 bases from J, the gap between germline ends came to 19 bases. This CDR3 is built from 16 residues. The CDR3, as DNA: TGTGCCAGCAGCTTGCCCCGCAACGCGGTCGGGGAGACCCAGTACTTC. Translating it yields CASSLPRNAVGETQYF.

This sequence joins TRBV19 and TRBJ2-2, with 8 bases fitting TRBD2. Germline lookup yields CDR1 LNHDA and CDR2 SQIVND (reference sequence). CDR3 length: 17 residues. V lost 3 bases to trimming and J lost 3 bases; unmatched junction nucleotides: 9. CDR3 residues: CASSMNFWRGDTGELFF. The CDR3 nucleotides read TGTGCCAGTAGTATGAACTTCTGGCGGGGGGACACCGGGGAGCTGTTTTTT.

For the CDR3, the DNA is TGTGCCAGCAGCGTAAAGACAGGGGGGTTAGGCTATGGCTACACCTTC. Translating it yields CASSVKTGGLGYGYTF. The rearrangement uses TRBV21-1 and TRBJ1-2; whether TRBD1, the table's D call, matches the DNA was not checked. TRBV21-1 is tagged as a pseudogene. The CDR3 has 16 residues.

This rearrangement joins TRBV6-1 to TRBJ1-2, with D perhaps matching TRBD1 (5 bases). CDR1 MNHNS and CDR2 SASEGT come from the germline V gene. V was trimmed by 3 bases and J by 4 bases, leaving 9 bases between them. The CDR3 covers 13 residues. CDR3 in amino acids: CASSDGHLYGYTF. CDR3 DNA sequence: TGTGCCAGCAGTGACGGACACCTCTATGGCTACACCTTC.

This chain uses TRBV28 with TRBJ1-1; weak D call: TRBD1 (5 bases). The V and J ends lost 3 bases and 4 bases respectively, with 15 bases between them. The V gene's germline CDR1 is MDHEN and CDR2 SYDVKM. This CDR3 spans 15 amino acids. The CDR3 region has the DNA TGTGCCAGCAGTTTGGGGGGGAGGCTGGCCACTGAAGCTTTCTTT. Residues: CASSLGGRLATEAFF.

The chain uses TRBV19 and TRBJ1-4, with D perhaps TRBD1 (6 bases). In germline, CDR1 is LNHDA, CDR2 SQIVND (reference sequence). V lost 6 bases and J 6 bases, leaving 14 bases between the germline ends. The CDR3 totals 14 residues. The CDR3 DNA follows: TGTGCCAGTAGCCCCCGGACAGCCTATGAAAAACTGTTTTTT. This translates into CASSPRTAYEKLFF. Based on the CDR3 plus reference TRBV19 and TRBJ1-4, the full variable domain is DGGITQSPKYLFRKEGQNVTLSCEQNLNHDAMYWYRQDPGQGLRLIYYSQIVNDFQKGDIAEGYSVSREKKESFPLTVTSAQKNPTAFYLCASSPRTAYEKLFFGSGTQLSVL.

The chain carries TRBV9 and TRBJ2-2; 9 nucleotides agree with TRBD1. Trimming took 2 bases from V and 6 from J; bases not matched to a gene: 11. Per germline, CDR1 SGDLS and CDR2 YYNGEE. The CDR3 has 17 residues. The CDR3 nucleotides are TGTGCCAGCAGCGTCTTGCCGGGACAGGGAAATTCCGGGGAGCTGTTTTTT. This translates into CASSVLPGQGNSGELFF. The whole variable domain, remainder taken from reference TRBV9 and TRBJ2-2, is DSGVTQTPKHLITATGQRVTLRCSPRSGDLSVYWYQQSLDQGLQFLIQYYNGEERAKGNILERFSAQQFPDLHSELNLSSLELGDSALYFCASSVLPGQGNSGELFFGEGSRLTVL.

V gene TRBV29-1 combines with J gene TRBJ1-2; the match to TRBD1 covers 9 bases. The V gene's germline CDR1 is SQVTM and CDR2 ANQGSEA. The J segment lost 7 bases and the V segment lost 6 bases, leaving 9 bases of the junction unmatched. This CDR3 spans 13 amino acids. In nucleotides, the CDR3 is TGCAGCGTAGTACCGGGACAGGGCGCTGGCTACACCTTC. Translation gives CSVVPGQGAGYTF.

V is TRBV9 and J is TRBJ1-1; 9 bases match TRBD1. The V and J ends lost 2 bases and 5 bases, in that order; junction bases with no gene match: 4. Germline V lookup: CDR1 SGDLS, CDR2 YYNGEE. The CDR3 has 14 amino acids. Here the CDR3 DNA reads TGTGCCAGCAGCGTGGGGACAGGGAGGACTGAAGCTTTCTTT. Translating gives CASSVGTGRTEAFF.

This rearrangement joins TRBV7-9 to TRBJ2-3; D not certain. CDR3 length: 14 residues. The germline CDR1 and CDR2 sequences are SEHNR and FQNEAQ (reference sequence). V was trimmed by 1 base and J by 5 bases, leaving 10 bases between them. In nucleotides, the CDR3 is TGTGCCAGCAGCTTAGGAGAGGTCAGAGATACGCAGTATTTT. Translated, it gives CASSLGEVRDTQYF.

Turning to this clone: At one boundary the junction diverges from the germline segment, which might be a read error. The rearrangement joins TRBV18 to TRBJ1-1; tentatively, D is TRBD1 (6 bases). Germline loops: CDR1 KGHSH, CDR2 LQKENI. The CDR3 runs to 13 residues. The CDR3 region has the DNA TGTGCCAGCTCACCAACAGGGAACTCTGAAGCTTTCTTT. Protein: CASSPTGNSEAFF.

The chain combines TRBV29-1 with TRBJ1-2; unclear D gene. The ends were cut back, 4 bases at V and 6 bases at J, with 12 bases in the middle. CDR3 length: 12 residues. Germline CDR1 SQVTM, CDR2 ANQGSEA. In DNA form, the CDR3 reads TGCAGCGTTGGTGGGCGTCCAGATGGCTACACCTTC. Translated: CSVGGRPDGYTF.

This sequence joins TRBV2 and TRBJ1-5; 9 bases align to TRBD1. The germline gives CDR1 SNHLY, CDR2 FYNNEI. Germline trimming cut 6 bases from V and 11 bases from J; bases unmatched to any gene: 11. The CDR3 totals 14 residues. The CDR3 region has the DNA TGTGCCAGCAGGGGGACAGGGCGCCCGGAAGCCCAGCATTTT. It specifies CASRGTGRPEAQHF.

CDR3 loop: CAWSIREKLFF. In DNA, the CDR3 is TGTGCCTGGAGTATCAGGGAAAAACTGTTTTTT. This chain links TRBV30 with TRBJ1-4; D gene ambiguous. There are 11 residues in the CDR3. V was pared by 2 bases and J by 8 bases, with 6 bases between. Germline CDR1 reads GTSNPN; CDR2 reads SVGIG (reference sequence).